The present T cell receptor beta chain was sequenced within a study of blood T cell repertoires in COVID-19. In the study overall: Researchers got acute and convalescent COVID-19 samples from the United States, Italy and Spain. PBMCs, B-cell-depleted T cells, or T cells provided the cDNA or gDNA that made up the material.

Per the authors' pipeline: For nucleated cells, counts were estimated from reference gene primer amplification. Sequencing was performed with immunoSEQ multiplex PCR; in TCRdb, only in-frame clones are kept and a portion is missing. That table supplies the V and J calls and clone size; D and trimming were determined from the DNA. The sample has 90,000 to 110,000 clones, roughly 85% seen once. This clone was detected only a few times. Germline CDR1 SNHLY, CDR2 FYNNEI. The CDR3 is 14 amino acids. V was trimmed by 2 bases and J by 6 bases, leaving 10 bases between them. V is TRBV2 and J is TRBJ2-2, with a weak D call TRBD1 (6 bases). This sequence was found in an elderly woman with acute or convalescent COVID-19. The sequencing sample was made of peripheral blood. CDR3 nucleotide sequence: TGTGCCAGCAGTGAACGCAGGGGTTCCGGGGAGCTGTTTTTT. This sequence encodes CASSERRGSGELFF.